The entry that follows covers one TCR beta chain sequence. Its antigen remains unidentified. The CDR3 covers 15 residues. Trimming removed 3 bases from V and 3 bases from J; junction bases left unmatched: 3. Germline CDR1 ENHRY, CDR2 SYGVKD. The data originate from a study of T-cell memory formation after mild COVID-19. At the level of the study: Most TCR clusters belonged to a single donor. Study findings and constraints: Contracting CD4+ clones were located mainly in CM and EM, and CD8+ clones in EMRA.

TCRalpha and TCRbeta libraries used 5'RACE with constant-segment primers and UMIs. MiXCR, run by TCRdb on the 5' RACE reads, gives a single entry per CDR3 protein. This repertoire shows tens of thousands of distinct CDR3 sequences, about an eighth found once; its top ten account for roughly a quarter. V and J are TRBV10-3 and TRBJ2-7, with TRBD2 identical over 12 bases. This clonotype was obtained from an adult woman who had mild COVID-19 (a few samples of this study predate the infection). Cell type and time point are not known. Sequenced: PBMCs or a T cell subset sorted from them (not recorded which). As DNA, the CDR3 is TGTGCCATCAGTGACTGGACTAGCGGGATCTACGAGCAGTACTTC. Amino acids: CAISDWTSGIYEQYF.